This entry is about one TCR beta chain. Method: immunoSEQ multiplex PCR; TCRdb's copy keeps in-frame clones and lacks some. The table includes over 400,000 clones, about 91% detected once. Noted treatment: roughly 19 received Ad26.COV2.S at low or high dose, single or two shots; several received placebo; per-sample allocation not given. Day 63 after the first injection of vaccine or placebo was the sampling time. This specimen belongs to a study of Ad26.COV2.S vaccination and SARS-CoV-2 variants. Study summary: Ad26.COV2.S given intramuscularly, once or twice 56 days apart.

The CDR3 loop spans 14 amino acids. V gave up 1 base and J gave up 2 bases, with 9 bases separating them. The V gene's germline CDR1 is SGHRS and CDR2 YFSETQ. The V gene is TRBV5-1, the J gene TRBJ2-5; D is undetermined. The starting material was peripheral blood, obtained in a trial of Ad26.COV2.S vaccine versus placebo. The origin of this receptor is a person between 18 and 65 years old who received the Ad26.COV2.S COVID-19 vaccine or a placebo. CDR3 coding DNA: TGCGCCAGCAGCTTGTTGTCCATTCAAGAGACCCAGTACTTC. It is translated as CASSLLSIQETQYF.